The clone carrying this T cell receptor (beta chain) was detected only a few times. Its antigen is unknown. The length of the CDR3 is 15 residues. Germline CDR1 reads SGHDT; CDR2 reads YYEEEE. V shed 3 bases and J shed 0 bases, with 13 bases lying between them. Every bit of the isolated RNA underwent reverse transcription, so sequencing read expressed TCRB transcripts. Sequenced by immunoSEQ multiplex PCR; TCRdb stores in-frame clones only, minus some. The sample yields 600,000 or so clones, over 10% seen once. This entry comes from a study of beta chain features in type 1 diabetes. Stem cell-like memory, regulatory, central memory and naive CD4+ cells were sorted via CD45RO/CCR7/CD25/CD127/CD95/CD27. Whole-study findings and limits: Shorter TCRB CDR3s, moderately but significantly so, marked every one of the four CD4+ subsets in Type 1 diabetes patients. Researchers cautioned that cDNA sequencing could over-represent cells with high TCR expression. The study notes PCR might favor shorter templates equally in patients and controls. VDJ junctions from patients with type 1 diabetes contained fewer insertions and more deletions.

The genes are TRBV5-6 and TRBJ2-7, with a weak D call TRBD2 (6 bases). The source material was naive CD4+ T cells from blood. This receptor was identified in a man aged 30 to 45 with type 1 diabetes. CDR3 sequence: CASSSRRGSSYEQYF. DNA for the CDR3: TGTGCCAGCAGCTCTAGGCGGGGCTCCTCCTACGAGCAGTACTTC. The full variable domain, rest sourced from reference TRBV5-6 and TRBJ2-7, is DAGVTQSPTHLIKTRGQQVTLRCSPKSGHDTVSWYQQALGQGPQFIFQYYEEEERQRGNFPDRFSGHQFPNYSSELNVNALLLGDSALYLCASSSRRGSSYEQYFGPGTRLTVT.